These 5 T cell receptor beta chains were sequenced from one sample in a study of CD8 T cells in ankylosing spondylitis (dated by TCRdb to about 2017). What the authors observed across the whole study: A TCR beta motif of about 8 highly homologous amino acid variants appeared characteristic of blood from ankylosing spondylitis patients.

Their antigens are not known. The library was prepared using 5' RACE. The sequencing machine was an Illumina HiSeq 2500. TCRdb passed the public sequencing reads through fastp at Q25 and MiXCR, retaining productive beta sequences. Rows are combined by CDR3 protein, so each entry shows the most common genes and DNA. The sample includes about 220,000 distinct CDR3 sequences, with approximately 7.4% observed a single time. Together, the top ten hold 14% of the sample. The sample was blood, either unsorted or a sorted T cell fraction (not recorded which). The source is a male donor with ankylosing spondylitis.

This clonotype was seen ten or more times. The J gene is TRBJ2-7, the V gene TRBV25-1; 11 bases fit TRBD2. This CDR3 has 15 amino acids. Germline assignment: CDR1 MGHDK and CDR2 SYGVNS. After removal of 1 base from V and 2 bases from J, the junction contained 1 base not matched to a gene. CDR3: CASSESTSGTYEQYF. The CDR3 nucleotides are TGTGCCAGCAGTGAATCGACTAGCGGGACCTACGAGCAGTACTTC.

The chain is built from TRBV29-1 and TRBJ1-1; D call uncertain. In germline, CDR1 is SQVTM, CDR2 ANQGSEA. CDR3 length: 13 amino acids. The CDR3 nucleotides read TGCAGTATCCTCGGAGTGGGGAACACTGAAGCTTTCTTT. As protein: CSILGVGNTEAFF.

This clonotype was detected only a few times. The CDR3, as DNA: TGCAGTGCTGTGAGTCACAGGGGCGGTGGCTACGAGCAGTACTTC. Translating gives CSAVSHRGGGYEQYF. The rearrangement uses TRBV20-1 and TRBJ2-7, with 7 positions matching TRBD1. Germline V CDR1 and CDR2: DFQATT, SNEGSKA (reference sequence). V shed 5 bases, J shed 3 bases, and the junction held 13 bases outside the gene matches. This CDR3 has 15 residues.

This clonotype was detected ten times or more. The genes are TRBV7-6 and TRBJ2-5, with 11 positions matching TRBD2. The CDR3 is made up of 14 amino acids. In germline, CDR1 is SGHVS, CDR2 FNYEAQ. With V trimmed by 5 bases and J by 3 bases, 2 bases remained unmatched. CDR3 DNA: TGTGCCAGCAGCCCGACTAGCGGGGAAGAGACCCAGTACTTC. It encodes CASSPTSGEETQYF.

The sample holds a few counts of this clonotype. The J gene is TRBJ2-1, the V gene TRBV12-3 or TRBV12-4, with 9 bases identical to TRBD2. CDR3 size: 13 residues. Germline trimming cut 6 bases from V and 7 bases from J; bases unmatched to any gene: 4. CDR3 in DNA: TGTGCCAGCAGCCCCGGACTAGCGAATGAGCAGTTCTTC. Translating it yields CASSPGLANEQFF.